Following are 10 T cell receptor beta chains from one sample sequenced in a study of T-cell reconstitution after alpha-beta-depleted transplantation in children. Unique molecular identifiers were incorporated during preparation of the TCRbeta library. TCRdb re-called the PCR reads with MiXCR, one entry per CDR3 protein. The data show under 350,000 distinct CDR3 sequences, 9.9% seen once. The sample was PBMCs from the stem cell graft donor, taken from the stem cell graft. The receptors originated from a human donor who donated a stem cell graft to a child with SCID.

A few counts support this clonotype. CDR3 sequence: CSAPMPGLPFDNEQFF. CDR3 DNA sequence: TGCAGTGCTCCCATGCCGGGCCTCCCCTTTGACAATGAGCAGTTCTTC. V usage is TRBV20-1 and J usage is TRBJ2-1; D gene unclear. Deletions cut 5 bases from V and 5 bases from J, with 22 bases between. This CDR3 spans 16 amino acids. Germline lookup yields CDR1 DFQATT and CDR2 SNEGSKA (reference sequence).

This clonotype has just a few counts. The chain uses TRBV5-1 and TRBJ1-1; TRBD1 aligns across 7 bases. The V segment lost 7 bases and the J segment 1 base; nucleotides outside the gene matches: 10. The CDR3 runs 15 residues. Per the germline V gene, CDR1 is SGHRS and CDR2 is YFSETQ. In nucleotides, the CDR3 is TGCGCCAGCCAAAAAGGGGGCACACAGAACACTGAAGCTTTCTTT. The encoded protein is CASQKGGTQNTEAFF.

The V gene is TRBV20-1, the J gene TRBJ2-7; 8 bases fit TRBD1. The CDR3 has 13 residues. J gave up 4 bases and V 3 bases, and 5 bases lay outside the gene matches. Germline V gene data show CDR1 as DFQATT and CDR2 as SNEGSKA (reference sequence). The CDR3 region is CSARTGEFYEQYF. The CDR3 DNA reads as TGCAGTGCTAGGACAGGGGAATTTTACGAGCAGTACTTC.

V is TRBV7-9 and J is TRBJ2-1, with 7 bases aligning to TRBD2. V shed 5 bases and J 5 bases; nucleotides not matched to a gene: 12. CDR1 and CDR2 (germline): SEHNR, FQNEAQ (reference sequence). This CDR3 contains 16 residues. CDR3 in amino acids: CASSRSTSDWDNEQFF. CDR3 nucleotides: TGTGCCAGCAGCCGTAGCACTAGCGACTGGGACAATGAGCAGTTCTTC.

V gene TRBV5-1 combines with J gene TRBJ2-7; D is tentatively TRBD1 or TRBD2 (6 bases each). The germline CDR1 and CDR2 sequences are SGHRS and YFSETQ. The length of the CDR3 is 13 residues. Trimming stripped 1 base from V and 5 bases from J, with 10 bases between. In DNA form, the CDR3 reads TGCGCCAGCAGCTTGCGGGGGCAGGACGAGCAGTACTTC. This encodes CASSLRGQDEQYF.

The chain carries TRBV20-1 and TRBJ1-2, with 7 bases lining up with TRBD1. Germline lookup yields CDR1 DFQATT and CDR2 SNEGSKA (reference sequence). With V trimmed by 3 bases and J by 5 bases, 12 bases remained unmatched. The CDR3 is 15 amino acids. CDR3: CSARARQGLSYGYTF. In nucleotides, the CDR3 is TGCAGTGCTAGGGCCCGACAGGGATTGTCGTATGGCTACACCTTC.

This clonotype came up a few times. As DNA, the CDR3 is TGCAGCGTTGTGAAAGGACAGGGAGAGACTGAAGCTTTCTTT. Translation: CSVVKGQGETEAFF. The chain is built from TRBV29-1 and TRBJ1-1; 8 bases are a match to TRBD1. CDR1 and CDR2 (germline): SQVTM, ANQGSEA. The CDR3 runs 14 residues. V was clipped by 4 bases and J by 5 bases; unmatched bases: 9.

The chain employs TRBV5-1 and TRBJ1-4; TRBD1 might be the D (6 bases). The CDR3 contains 15 residues. V gave up 4 bases and J gave up 0 bases, with 10 bases separating them. CDR1 is SGHRS and CDR2 is YFSETQ in the germline V gene. CDR3 in amino acids: CASSRDIATNEKLFF. In DNA, the CDR3 is TGCGCCAGCAGCCGGGACATTGCAACTAATGAAAAACTGTTTTTT.

The chain carries TRBV9 and TRBJ1-2; D ambiguous. Trimming shortened V by 0 bases and J by 4 bases, and 16 bases separated the two germline ends. Germline loops: CDR1 SGDLS, CDR2 YYNGEE. The CDR3 has 16 amino acids. CDR3 in amino acids: CASSVDDDLGSYGYTF. The CDR3, as DNA: TGTGCCAGCAGCGTAGATGACGACCTGGGGAGCTATGGCTACACCTTC.

A remark on this clonotype: Just one base apart from a much larger clone, this may be a read error. This CDR3 is CASSSGLASDTWELFF. In DNA form, the CDR3 reads TGCGCCAGCAGCTCCGGACTAGCGTCGGACACCTGGGAGCTGTTTTTT. The chain carries TRBV5-1 and TRBJ2-2, with 9 bases fitting TRBD2. Germline CDR1 and CDR2: SGHRS and YFSETQ. This CDR3 contains 16 residues.